Included here is one T cell receptor (beta chain) sequence, with context. Its antigen is currently unknown. The PCR contained 60 Vbeta and 13 Jbeta primers. Measured with immunoSEQ multiplex PCR; TCRdb has only the in-frame clones, and not every one. The table shows fewer than 95,000 clones, with around three fifths occurring only once. This sample is drawn from a study of cytomegalovirus exposure and HLA in healthy donors. Overall study context: In an earlier analysis, 90 million to 130 million unique TCR beta sequences were found from some 170 million T cells. Study-level points and caveats: Per a later analysis, HLA-associated TCR beta chains showed more clonal expansion than other, equally common TCR beta chains. Differences between HLA loci emerged in a later analysis of TCR association rates, with DRB1 most and HLA-C fewest. As confirmed in vitro, a few CMV-associated chains were specific for CMV antigens.

From germline, CDR1 is SNHLY and CDR2 FYNNEI. The CDR3 has 13 amino acids. V shed 6 bases, J shed 6 bases, and the junction held 4 bases outside the gene matches. This TCR derives from a woman aged 45 to 65 in good health and CMV-seropositive. Material for sequencing was PBMCs. The genes are TRBV2 and TRBJ1-5; 8 nucleotides line up with TRBD1. CDR3: CASRLQGGQPQHF. CDR3 DNA: TGTGCCAGCAGATTACAGGGGGGTCAGCCCCAGCATTTT.